The clone carrying this TCR beta chain was seen more than once but under ten times. Its matching antigen is unknown. CDR3 size: 14 residues. J gave up 2 bases and V 4 bases, and 2 bases lay outside the gene matches. Germline-derived CDR1 and CDR2 are SGHTA and FQGNSA. Sequenced by immunoSEQ multiplex PCR; TCRdb stores in-frame clones only, minus some. Among some 25,000 clones, 50% to 65% were seen once, and the ten largest hold more than 10%. The data are from a study of T cells in narcolepsy. The study's findings and limits: HCRT-specific and TRIB2-specific autoreactive clonotypes appeared among same-patient CSF and blood CD4+ clonotypes.

This sequence was found in a human donor in good health. The chain links TRBV7-2 to TRBJ2-5; 9 bases line up with TRBD2. The sample taken for sequencing was memory (CD45RA-) CD4+ T cells from blood. CDR3 in amino acids: CASSWGLAQETQYF. CDR3 in DNA: TGTGCCAGCAGCTGGGGACTAGCACAAGAGACCCAGTACTTC.